Given below is one TCR beta chain in context. The antigen remains undetermined. This entry belongs to a study of T cells in narcolepsy. Across the study: Donors had narcolepsy type 1 or type 2, or were healthy controls. The study, taken as a whole, reports: Same-patient CSF and blood CD4+ T cell clonotypes included HCRT-specific and TRIB2-specific autoreactive ones. Healthy controls reportedly lacked the autoreactive clonotypes serially found in patients' blood. No autoreactive T cell clone sequences appeared in some memory CD4+ repertoires.

The germline V gene has CDR1 MNHNY and CDR2 SVGAGI (reference sequence). CDR3 length: 14 amino acids. J was trimmed by 8 bases and V by 7 bases; bases with no gene match: 10. Assay: immunoSEQ multiplex PCR; the TCRdb copy retains only in-frame clones and omits some. The table includes over 25,000 clones, 79% detected once. The sequence derives from a human donor in good health. The chain combines TRBV6-6 with TRBJ2-5, with 10 bases lining up with TRBD1. Specimen: memory (CD45RA-) CD4+ T cells from blood. The CDR3 reads CASISRGQGGTQYF. The CDR3 DNA reads TGTGCCAGCATTTCTCGCGGACAGGGGGGTACCCAGTACTTC.